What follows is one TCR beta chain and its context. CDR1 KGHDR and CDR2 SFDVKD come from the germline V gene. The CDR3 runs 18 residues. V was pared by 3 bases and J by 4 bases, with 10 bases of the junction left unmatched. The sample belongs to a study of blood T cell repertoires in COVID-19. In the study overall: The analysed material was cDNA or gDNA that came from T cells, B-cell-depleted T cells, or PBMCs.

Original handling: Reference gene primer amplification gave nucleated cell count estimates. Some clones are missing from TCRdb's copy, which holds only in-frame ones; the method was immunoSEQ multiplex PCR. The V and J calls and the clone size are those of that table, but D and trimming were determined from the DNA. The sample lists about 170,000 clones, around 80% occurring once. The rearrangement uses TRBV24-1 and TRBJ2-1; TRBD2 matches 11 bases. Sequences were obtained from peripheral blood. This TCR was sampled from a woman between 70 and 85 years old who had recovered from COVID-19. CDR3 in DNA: TGTGCCACCAGTGATGGCAGACTAGCGGGGACCCAATACAATGAGCAGTTCTTC. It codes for CATSDGRLAGTQYNEQFF.